These 28 T cell receptor beta chains came from one sample sequenced in a study of blood T cell repertoires in COVID-19. The table came from immunoSEQ multiplex PCR; TCRdb's copy has only in-frame clones and leaves some out. The repertoire includes more than 200,000 clones, about nine tenths of them detected once, and approximately 2% sits in the top ten. The sequencing sample was made of PBMCs or T cells enriched from blood (not recorded which). Receptors were obtained from a woman aged 18 to 35 who had recovered from COVID-19.

This chain joins TRBV19 and TRBJ1-5; 9 bases agree with TRBD1. The CDR3 sequence is 16 residues long. With V trimmed by 5 bases and J by 3 bases, 8 bases remained unmatched. The germline V gene has CDR1 LNHDA and CDR2 SQIVND (reference sequence). CDR3 region: CASSLHRDRVNQPQHF. CDR3 nucleotides: TGTGCCAGTAGTCTACACCGGGACAGGGTCAATCAGCCCCAGCATTTT. Full variable domain (outside the CDR3, taken from reference TRBV19 and TRBJ1-5): DGGITQSPKYLFRKEGQNVTLSCEQNLNHDAMYWYRQDPGQGLRLIYYSQIVNDFQKGDIAEGYSVSREKKESFPLTVTSAQKNPTAFYLCASSLHRDRVNQPQHFGDGTRLSIL.

The chain uses TRBV6-1 and TRBJ1-5; weak D call: TRBD1 (6 bases). Germline assignment: CDR1 MNHNS and CDR2 SASEGT. V was trimmed by 3 bases and J by 2 bases, leaving 14 bases between them. CDR3 length equals 16 residues. DNA for the CDR3: TGTGCCAGCAGTGAGTGGGGGGGCAGCGGCAATCAGCCCCAGCATTTT. Protein: CASSEWGGSGNQPQHF.

This chain uses TRBV2 with TRBJ1-5, with TRBD1 identical over 9 bases. Germline V gene sequence: CDR1 SNHLY, CDR2 FYNNEI. The V and J ends lost 6 bases and 4 bases, in that order; junction bases with no gene match: 7. CDR3 length equals 15 residues. CDR3 in DNA: TGTGCCAGCAGGTCCGACAGGGGGGGTAATCAGCCCCAGCATTTT. Residues: CASRSDRGGNQPQHF. Full variable domain (missing parts from reference TRBV2 and TRBJ1-5): EPEVTQTPSHQVTQMGQEVILRCVPISNHLYFYWYRQILGQKVEFLVSFYNNEISEKSEIFDDQFSVERPDGSNFTLKIRSTKLEDSAMYFCASRSDRGGNQPQHFGDGTRLSIL.

V is TRBV2 and J is TRBJ2-7, with 10 nucleotides matching TRBD1. Germline CDR1 reads SNHLY; CDR2 reads FYNNEI. The CDR3 spans 14 residues. Germline trimming cut 4 bases from V and 4 bases from J; bases unmatched to any gene: 4. CDR3 nucleotides: TGTGCCAGCAGTGCGGGACAGGGGCCTTACGAGCAGTACTTC. This gives the protein CASSAGQGPYEQYF.

The chain has TRBV3-1 (or the pseudogene TRBV3-2) and TRBJ1-2, with 9 nucleotides matching TRBD1. The CDR3 contains 17 residues. Germline CDR1 LGHDT, CDR2 YNNKEL (reference sequence). After removal of 1 base from V and 6 bases from J, the junction contained 12 bases not matched to a gene. Here the CDR3 reads CASSQAGQGLGGDGYTF. The CDR3 region has the DNA TGTGCCAGCAGCCAAGCGGGACAGGGATTGGGAGGGGATGGCTACACCTTC.

The J gene is TRBJ2-1, the V gene TRBV7-3; D gene uncertain. V was cut by 0 bases and J by 1 base, with 7 bases left in between. Germline V gene sequence: CDR1 SGHTA, CDR2 FQGTGA. The CDR3 is 15 residues long. The CDR3 DNA reads TGTGCCAGCAGCTTAACAGTCAGTTCCTACAATGAGCAGTTCTTC. Amino acid sequence: CASSLTVSSYNEQFF.

V is TRBV6-5 and J is TRBJ2-7; TRBD2 aligns across 9 bases. CDR1 is MNHEY, CDR2 SVGAGI, per germline. Trimming took 0 bases from V and 2 from J; bases not matched to a gene: 2. CDR3 length equals 15 residues. The CDR3 sequence is CASSYSIAGAYEQYF. The CDR3 DNA follows: TGTGCCAGCAGTTACTCGATAGCGGGGGCCTACGAGCAGTACTTC.

J is TRBJ2-7 and V is TRBV10-1; D is perhaps TRBD2 (5 bases). The CDR3 sequence is 12 residues long. Germline lookup yields CDR1 WNHNN and CDR2 SYGVQD (reference sequence). V was trimmed by 5 bases and J by 4 bases, leaving 9 bases between them. CDR3 coding DNA: TGCGCCAGCAGTCCGGGATCGTACGAGCAGTACTTC. Protein product: CASSPGSYEQYF.

This chain uses TRBV28 with TRBJ1-2, with D perhaps matching TRBD1 (5 bases). V lost 6 bases and J 7 bases, leaving 24 bases between the germline ends. Germline V gene lookup returns CDR1 MDHEN and CDR2 SYDVKM. The CDR3 is 16 residues long. The CDR3 DNA reads TGTGCCAGCAGGGACGGGCCCCTACCTTCGGGGGGTGGCTACACCTTC. Encoded protein: CASRDGPLPSGGGYTF.

The chain carries TRBV4-2 and TRBJ1-1; a possible D gene is TRBD1 (5 bases). Looked up from germline, CDR1 is LGHNA and CDR2 is YNFKEQ. CDR3 length: 16 amino acids. The V end was cut by 2 bases, the J end by 0 bases, with 13 bases between. The CDR3: CASSQMGGPMNTEAFF. CDR3 nucleotide sequence: TGTGCCAGCAGCCAAATGGGGGGACCCATGAACACTGAAGCTTTCTTT.

CDR3 sequence reads: CASSYSDRVGYTF. CDR3 nucleotides: TGTGCCAGCAGTTACTCCGACAGGGTGGGCTACACCTTC. The genes are TRBV6-5 and TRBJ1-2; 7 nucleotides agree with TRBD1. After removal of 0 bases from V and 8 bases from J, the junction contained 3 bases not matched to a gene. There are 13 residues in the CDR3. CDR1 MNHEY and CDR2 SVGAGI come from the germline V gene.

The sample holds one count of this clone. This chain joins TRBV28 and TRBJ2-3, with D maybe TRBD2 (5 bases). This CDR3 contains 16 residues. V lost 4 bases and J 4 bases, leaving 18 bases between the germline ends. Looked up from germline, CDR1 is MDHEN and CDR2 is SYDVKM. The CDR3 nucleotides read TGTGCCAGCAGTTCCCGGGGAAGCCGAGACCCAGATACGCAGTATTTT. This sequence encodes CASSSRGSRDPDTQYF.

The chain uses TRBV5-1 and TRBJ1-6, with unresolved D. Trimming shortened V by 8 bases and J by 8 bases, and 20 bases separated the two germline ends. The CDR3 loop spans 15 amino acids. Germline loops: CDR1 SGHRS, CDR2 YFSETQ. For the CDR3, the DNA is TGCGCCAGAGCGGGCACGGAAGTACAAGATTCACCCCTCCACTTT. It yields the protein CARAGTEVQDSPLHF.

The rearrangement links TRBV10-3 to TRBJ2-7, with a possible D match to TRBD2 (6 bases). The CDR3 totals 13 residues. The germline CDR1 and CDR2 sequences are ENHRY and SYGVKD. V was clipped by 11 bases and J by 1 base, with 15 bases between them. The CDR3 is CALRTGTSYEQYF. The DNA of the CDR3 is TGTGCCCTGCGAACCGGGACTTCCTACGAGCAGTACTTC.

Here the CDR3 reads CASTTGGEQYF. The CDR3 DNA reads as TGTGCCAGCACGACAGGGGGCGAGCAGTACTTC. J is TRBJ2-7 and V is TRBV2; 9 nucleotides agree with TRBD1. The CDR3 loop spans 11 amino acids. Germline-derived CDR1 and CDR2 are SNHLY and FYNNEI. J was trimmed by 6 bases and V by 7 bases; bases with no gene match: 1.

This rearrangement joins TRBV28 to TRBJ2-7; TRBD1 is a possible D gene (6 bases). Germline values: CDR1 MDHEN, CDR2 SYDVKM. The germline V and J ends were trimmed by 4 bases and 0 bases, with 16 bases remaining between them. The CDR3 length is 16 residues. DNA of the CDR3: TGTGCCAGCAGTTCCCCACAGGGAATAGACTCCTACGAGCAGTACTTC. As protein: CASSSPQGIDSYEQYF.

The chain recombines TRBV19 with TRBJ1-3; 8 bases line up with TRBD1. CDR3 length: 14 residues. With V trimmed by 4 bases and J by 6 bases, 5 bases remained unmatched. Per the germline V gene, CDR1 is LNHDA and CDR2 is SQIVND (reference sequence). CDR3 bases: TGTGCCAGTAGTACCCGGACAGGGCTAAACACCATATATTTT. This sequence encodes CASSTRTGLNTIYF.

This clone showed up just a few times. V gene TRBV15 combines with J gene TRBJ1-3; 8 bases match TRBD1. In germline, CDR1 is LNHNV, CDR2 YYDKDF (reference sequence). The CDR3 is 17 amino acids. V was pared by 0 bases and J by 2 bases, with 6 bases of the junction left unmatched. The CDR3 here is CATSRDYRGGTGNTIYF. For the CDR3, the DNA is TGTGCCACCAGCAGAGATTACAGGGGGGGAACTGGAAACACCATATATTTT.

The V and J genes are TRBV6-2 or TRBV6-3 and TRBJ1-1; 7 nucleotides match TRBD1. The CDR3 has 13 residues. Per the germline V gene, CDR1 is MNHEY and CDR2 is SVGEGT. V was clipped by 4 bases and J by 2 bases; unmatched bases: 1. CDR3 amino acids: CASSWDSNTEAFF. For the CDR3, the DNA is TGTGCCAGCAGTTGGGACAGTAACACTGAAGCTTTCTTT.

This clone is a singleton in its sample. The chain is built from TRBV5-1 and TRBJ2-7, with 11 bases that match TRBD2. The CDR3 totals 16 residues. V dropped 4 bases and J dropped 2; count of bases not matched to a gene: 8. Germline CDR1 is SGHRS and CDR2 is YFSETQ. CDR3 sequence reads: CASSATGTSGTYEQYF. In DNA form, the CDR3 reads TGCGCCAGCAGCGCGACGGGGACTAGCGGAACCTACGAGCAGTACTTC.

This clone was seen more than once but under ten times. V and J are TRBV7-8 and TRBJ2-3, with a weak D call TRBD2 (7 bases). CDR3 length: 15 residues. Germline V gene data show CDR1 as SGHVS and CDR2 as FQNEAQ. The V end was cut by 0 bases, the J end by 5 bases, with 12 bases between. Here the CDR3 DNA reads TGTGCCAGCAGCTTAGCGGGGGGGCCGGTAGATACGCAGTATTTT. Protein: CASSLAGGPVDTQYF.

V usage is TRBV29-1 and J usage is TRBJ2-1; TRBD2 aligns across 12 bases. Germline V lookup: CDR1 SQVTM, CDR2 ANQGSEA. The CDR3 sequence is 18 residues long. V shed 5 bases, J shed 0 bases, and the junction held 11 bases outside the gene matches. For the CDR3, the DNA is TGCAGCGTTTTGGGACTAGCGGGCCCGACGATCTCCTACAATGAGCAGTTCTTC. Amino acid sequence: CSVLGLAGPTISYNEQFF.

The V and J genes are TRBV11-3 and TRBJ2-3, with TRBD2 identical over 9 bases. Germline-derived CDR1 and CDR2 are SGHNT and YENEEA. V gave up 1 base and J gave up 2 bases; unmatched junction bases: 10. The CDR3 is 18 residues long. DNA of the CDR3: TGTGCCAGCAGCTTAGTGCTTATGCGGGGGGGAGACACAGATACGCAGTATTTT. This gives the protein CASSLVLMRGGDTDTQYF.

The chain couples TRBV2 to TRBJ1-2, with 8 bases matching TRBD1. J lost 13 bases, V lost 8 bases, and 12 bases had no gene match. This CDR3 contains 12 residues. Per the germline V gene, CDR1 is SNHLY and CDR2 is FYNNEI. The DNA for the CDR3 is TGTGCCAGCGTGGGACAGGTTAGGTTCGGCACCTTC. Its protein is CASVGQVRFGTF.

The chain combines TRBV13 with TRBJ2-5; D is perhaps TRBD2 (6 bases). The V gene lost 4 bases and the J gene lost 4 bases, with 13 bases spanning the gap. The V gene's germline CDR1 is PRHDT and CDR2 FYEKMQ (reference sequence). The CDR3 covers 14 residues. This CDR3 is CASSYRSGGETQYF. Here the CDR3 DNA reads TGTGCCAGCAGCTACCGTTCCGGGGGAGAGACCCAGTACTTC.

This chain's CDR3 is CASSPWDRLNQPQHF. Written as DNA, the CDR3 is TGTGCCAGCAGTCCGTGGGACAGGCTCAATCAGCCCCAGCATTTT. V gene TRBV28 combines with J gene TRBJ1-5; TRBD1 matches 8 bases. The CDR3 is 15 amino acids. With 5 bases clipped from V and 3 bases from J, the junction kept 6 bases outside the gene matches. CDR1 is MDHEN, CDR2 SYDVKM, per germline.

The rearrangement joins TRBV7-6 to TRBJ1-4; TRBD1 matches at 9 bases. The CDR3 covers 14 residues. Trimming removed 3 bases from V and 8 bases from J; junction bases left unmatched: 4. Germline V gives CDR1 SGHVS, CDR2 FNYEAQ. CDR3 nucleotides: TGTGCCAGCAGCTTGGGACAGGGACGGGAAAAACTGTTTTTT. This sequence encodes CASSLGQGREKLFF.

The V and J genes are TRBV11-3 and TRBJ2-7, with D perhaps TRBD2 (6 bases). V lost 5 bases and J 6 bases, leaving 14 bases between the germline ends. The CDR3 is 13 residues long. Looked up from germline, CDR1 is SGHNT and CDR2 is YENEEA. The CDR3 region is CASSPGTLVEQYF. The CDR3 bases are TGTGCCAGCAGCCCCGGGACTCTCGTCGAGCAGTACTTC.